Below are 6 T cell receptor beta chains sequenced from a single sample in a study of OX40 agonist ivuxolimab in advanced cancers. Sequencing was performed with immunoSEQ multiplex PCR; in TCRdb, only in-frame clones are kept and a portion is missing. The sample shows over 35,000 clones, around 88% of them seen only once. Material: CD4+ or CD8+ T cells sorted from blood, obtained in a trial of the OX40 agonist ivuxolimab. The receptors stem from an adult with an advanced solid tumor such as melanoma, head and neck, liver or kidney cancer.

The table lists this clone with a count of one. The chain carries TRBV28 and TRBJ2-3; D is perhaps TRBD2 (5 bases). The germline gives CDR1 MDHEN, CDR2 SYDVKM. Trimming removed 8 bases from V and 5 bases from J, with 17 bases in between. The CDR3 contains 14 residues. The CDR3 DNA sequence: TGTGCCAGCGTCCCAACTAGTGGTAGAGATACGCAGTATTTT. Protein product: CASVPTSGRDTQYF.

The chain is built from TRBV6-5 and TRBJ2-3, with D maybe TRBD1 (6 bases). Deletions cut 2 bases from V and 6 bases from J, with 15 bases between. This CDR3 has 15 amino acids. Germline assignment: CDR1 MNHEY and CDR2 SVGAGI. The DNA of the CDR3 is TGTGCCAGCAGTTACCAGTGGGGGCTCCCGGATACGCAGTATTTT. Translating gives CASSYQWGLPDTQYF.

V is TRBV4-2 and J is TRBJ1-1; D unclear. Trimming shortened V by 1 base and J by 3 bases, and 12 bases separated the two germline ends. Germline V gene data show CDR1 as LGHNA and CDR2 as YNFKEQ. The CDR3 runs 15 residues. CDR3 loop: CASSQGQASYTEAFF. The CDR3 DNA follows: TGTGCCAGCAGCCAAGGGCAGGCTTCGTACACTGAAGCTTTCTTT.

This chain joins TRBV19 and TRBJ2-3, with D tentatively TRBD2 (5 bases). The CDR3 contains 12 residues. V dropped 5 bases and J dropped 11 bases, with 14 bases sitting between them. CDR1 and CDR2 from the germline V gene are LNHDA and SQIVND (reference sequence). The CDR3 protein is CASSGPDWQQYF. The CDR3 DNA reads TGTGCCAGTAGTGGTCCGGACTGGCAGCAGTATTTT.

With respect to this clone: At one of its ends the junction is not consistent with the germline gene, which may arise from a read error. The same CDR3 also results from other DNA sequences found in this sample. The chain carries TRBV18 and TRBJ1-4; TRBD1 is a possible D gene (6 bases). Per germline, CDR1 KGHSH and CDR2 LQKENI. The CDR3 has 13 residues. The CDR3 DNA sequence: TGTGCCAGTTCACAGGGCTGGGATGAAAAACTGTTTTTT. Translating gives CASSQGWDEKLFF.

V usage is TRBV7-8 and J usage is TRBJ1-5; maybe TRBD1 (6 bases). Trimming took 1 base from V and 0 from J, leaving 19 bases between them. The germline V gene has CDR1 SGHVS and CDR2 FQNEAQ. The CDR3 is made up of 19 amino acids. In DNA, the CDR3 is TGTGCCAGCAGCTTAGAAATCGCGGTGATACAGGGTAGCAATCAGCCCCAGCATTTT. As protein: CASSLEIAVIQGSNQPQHF.